Listed below are T cell receptor beta chains from one sample, sequenced in a study of blood T cell repertoires in COVID-19. Sequenced by immunoSEQ multiplex PCR; TCRdb stores in-frame clones only, minus some. The sample holds about 150,000 clones; roughly 89% are singletons and the top ten take over 0.85%. The sample taken for sequencing was peripheral blood. Receptor source: a woman in her forties or fifties with acute or convalescent COVID-19. Both conserved end residues are part of each CDR3. The order of the fields is CDR3 length, J gene, D gene, V gene, clone size, CDR3 protein, CDR3 DNA. The D gene is left open where the match is weak. The listing skips clone size in some rows; elsewhere it reads once, few, many or a size class.

len: 16; j_gene: TRBJ2-7; d_gene: .; v_gene: TRBV14; abundance: .; CDR3aa: CASSQDLGTMGDEQYF; CDR3nt: TGTGCCAGCAGCCAAGACTTAGGGACAATGGGTGACGAGCAGTACTTC
len: 14; j_gene: TRBJ1-1; d_gene: .; v_gene: TRBV7-3; abundance: .; CDR3aa: CASSPSTGNTEAFF; CDR3nt: TGTGCCAGCAGCCCCTCCACAGGGAACACTGAAGCTTTCTTT
len: 14; j_gene: TRBJ2-7; d_gene: TRBD2; v_gene: TRBV5-1; abundance: .; CDR3aa: CASSLEGTSGSGYF; CDR3nt: TGCGCCAGCAGCTTGGAGGGGACTAGCGGATCTGGGTACTTC
len: 15; j_gene: TRBJ1-2; d_gene: TRBD1; v_gene: TRBV11-2; abundance: .; CDR3aa: CASSLGGQGNYGYTF; CDR3nt: TGTGCCAGCAGCTTGGGCGGACAGGGTAACTATGGCTACACCTTC
len: 16; j_gene: TRBJ2-5; d_gene: TRBD2; v_gene: TRBV9; abundance: .; CDR3aa: CASSVSRLASGETQYF; CDR3nt: TGTGCCAGCAGCGTCTCGAGACTAGCGTCAGGGGAGACCCAGTACTTC
len: 15; j_gene: TRBJ2-1; d_gene: TRBD2; v_gene: TRBV30; abundance: .; CDR3aa: CAWKTGTSGINEQFF; CDR3nt: TGTGCCTGGAAAACCGGGACTAGCGGAATCAATGAGCAGTTCTTC
len: 15; j_gene: TRBJ2-7; d_gene: .; v_gene: TRBV5-1; abundance: .; CDR3aa: CASRIRFSGPYEQYF; CDR3nt: TGCGCCAGCCGTATCCGATTTAGCGGACCCTACGAGCAGTACTTC
len: 13; j_gene: TRBJ2-7; d_gene: .; v_gene: TRBV6-5; abundance: .; CDR3aa: CASSYSESGEQYF; CDR3nt: TGTGCCAGCAGTTACTCGGAGAGTGGCGAGCAGTACTTC
len: 21; j_gene: TRBJ2-3; d_gene: .; v_gene: TRBV1; abundance: .; CDR3aa: CTSSQKVDPGPSGNSTDTQYF; CDR3nt: TGCACCAGCAGCCAAAAAGTGGACCCTGGGCCTAGCGGGAATAGCACAGATACGCAGTATTTT
len: 14; j_gene: TRBJ2-3; d_gene: .; v_gene: TRBV6-2/TRBV6-3; abundance: .; CDR3aa: CASSLGGGTDTQYF; CDR3nt: TGTGCCAGCAGTTTGGGCGGGGGCACAGATACGCAGTATTTT
len: 13; j_gene: TRBJ1-2; d_gene: TRBD1; v_gene: TRBV27; abundance: .; CDR3aa: CASSPRAGGGYTF; CDR3nt: TGTGCCAGCAGTCCTAGGGCAGGGGGGGGCTACACCTTC
len: 15; j_gene: TRBJ1-2; d_gene: TRBD1; v_gene: TRBV10-3; abundance: .; CDR3aa: CAIRNQTGYDYGYTF; CDR3nt: TGTGCCATCAGGAACCAGACAGGGTATGACTATGGCTACACCTTC
len: 15; j_gene: TRBJ2-3; d_gene: TRBD2; v_gene: TRBV27; abundance: .; CDR3aa: CATSRLAGEADTQYF; CDR3nt: TGTGCCACCTCGCGACTAGCGGGAGAAGCGGATACGCAGTATTTT
len: 16; j_gene: TRBJ1-4; d_gene: TRBD1; v_gene: TRBV11-2; abundance: .; CDR3aa: CASSLEPGQANEKLFF; CDR3nt: TGTGCCAGCAGCTTAGAGCCTGGACAGGCAAATGAAAAACTGTTTTTT
len: 15; j_gene: TRBJ2-3; d_gene: TRBD1; v_gene: TRBV24-1; abundance: once; CDR3aa: CATSTDRGDTDTQYF; CDR3nt: TGTGCCACCAGTACGGACAGGGGTGACACAGATACGCAGTATTTT
len: 11; j_gene: TRBJ1-2; d_gene: .; v_gene: TRBV27; abundance: .; CDR3aa: CASSYRGGYTF; CDR3nt: TGTGCCAGCAGTTATAGAGGTGGCTACACCTTC
len: 14; j_gene: TRBJ1-5; d_gene: .; v_gene: TRBV7-9; abundance: .; CDR3aa: CASSLGRSNQPQHF; CDR3nt: TGTGCCAGCAGCTTGGGGCGGTCCAATCAGCCCCAGCATTTT
len: 19; j_gene: TRBJ1-1; d_gene: .; v_gene: TRBV14; abundance: .; CDR3aa: CASSHLNLRDRSRNTEAFF; CDR3nt: TGTGCCAGCAGCCATCTAAATTTACGAGACAGGTCAAGGAACACTGAAGCTTTCTTT
len: 16; j_gene: TRBJ2-2; d_gene: TRBD1; v_gene: TRBV18; abundance: .; CDR3aa: CASSILQGASTGELFF; CDR3nt: TGTGCCAGCTCAATACTACAGGGGGCTAGCACCGGGGAGCTGTTTTTT
len: 16; j_gene: TRBJ1-2; d_gene: TRBD1; v_gene: TRBV27; abundance: .; CDR3aa: CASSRRGQGPDYGYTF; CDR3nt: TGTGCCAGCTCCCGCCGAGGACAGGGGCCTGACTATGGCTACACCTTC
len: 13; j_gene: TRBJ1-2; d_gene: TRBD1; v_gene: TRBV7-9; abundance: .; CDR3aa: CASSRDRNYGYTF; CDR3nt: TGTGCCAGCAGCCGGGACAGGAACTATGGCTACACCTTC
len: 15; j_gene: TRBJ2-3; d_gene: .; v_gene: TRBV7-3; abundance: .; CDR3aa: CASSLTSGGTDTQYF; CDR3nt: TGTGCCAGCAGCTTAACTTCAGGGGGCACAGATACGCAGTATTTT
len: 13; j_gene: TRBJ2-7; d_gene: .; v_gene: TRBV7-9; abundance: .; CDR3aa: CASSLEQVGEQYF; CDR3nt: TGTGCCAGCAGCTTAGAGCAGGTGGGCGAGCAGTACTTC
len: 11; j_gene: TRBJ2-1; d_gene: .; v_gene: TRBV20-1; abundance: .; CDR3aa: CSANMVHEQFF; CDR3nt: TGCAGTGCTAACATGGTCCATGAGCAGTTCTTC
len: 16; j_gene: TRBJ2-3; d_gene: TRBD2; v_gene: TRBV7-2; abundance: .; CDR3aa: CASSPRSSGGGDTQYF; CDR3nt: TGTGCCAGCAGCCCCCGGAGTAGCGGGGGCGGCGATACGCAGTATTTT
len: 16; j_gene: TRBJ1-4; d_gene: .; v_gene: TRBV19; abundance: .; CDR3aa: CASNPGQKETNEKLFF; CDR3nt: TGTGCCAGTAACCCTGGACAGAAGGAGACTAATGAAAAACTGTTTTTT
len: 15; j_gene: TRBJ2-4; d_gene: .; v_gene: TRBV19; abundance: .; CDR3aa: CASSTDTILYRIQYF; CDR3nt: TGTGCCAGTAGTACGGACACCATTCTCTACCGCATTCAGTACTTC
len: 13; j_gene: TRBJ2-1; d_gene: TRBD2; v_gene: TRBV30; abundance: .; CDR3aa: CACNVGLGDEQFF; CDR3nt: TGTGCCTGTAATGTTGGACTAGGCGATGAGCAGTTCTTC
len: 15; j_gene: TRBJ2-3; d_gene: TRBD1; v_gene: TRBV7-3; abundance: few; CDR3aa: CASSPDRGKTDTQYF; CDR3nt: TGTGCCAGCAGCCCCGACAGGGGGAAGACAGATACGCAGTATTTT
len: 15; j_gene: TRBJ1-1; d_gene: .; v_gene: TRBV18; abundance: .; CDR3aa: CASSPPGRGNTEAFF; CDR3nt: TGTGCCAGCTCACCCCCCGGGAGGGGGAACACTGAAGCTTTCTTT
len: 15; j_gene: TRBJ2-3; d_gene: .; v_gene: TRBV9; abundance: .; CDR3aa: CASSPPVRNTDTQYF; CDR3nt: TGTGCCAGCAGCCCCCCCGTGCGGAACACAGATACGCAGTATTTT
len: 11; j_gene: TRBJ2-7; d_gene: .; v_gene: TRBV3-1/TRBV3-2; abundance: .; CDR3aa: CASSQGGEQYF; CDR3nt: TGTGCCAGCAGCCAAGGAGGGGAGCAGTACTTC
len: 16; j_gene: TRBJ2-4; d_gene: TRBD1; v_gene: TRBV30; abundance: .; CDR3aa: CAWNRDRDLAKNIQYF; CDR3nt: TGTGCCTGGAACCGGGACAGAGATCTAGCCAAAAACATTCAGTACTTC
len: 14; j_gene: TRBJ1-4; d_gene: .; v_gene: TRBV5-7; abundance: .; CDR3aa: CASSLRDTNEKLFF; CDR3nt: TGTGCCAGCAGCCTCCGGGACACCAATGAAAAACTGTTTTTT
len: 15; j_gene: TRBJ1-5; d_gene: .; v_gene: TRBV19; abundance: .; CDR3aa: CASSIVPDSNQPQHF; CDR3nt: TGTGCCAGTAGTATAGTACCAGATAGCAATCAGCCCCAGCATTTT
len: 13; j_gene: TRBJ2-7; d_gene: .; v_gene: TRBV3-1/TRBV3-2; abundance: .; CDR3aa: CASSPHPGGEQYF; CDR3nt: TGTGCCAGCAGCCCTCACCCCGGGGGCGAGCAGTACTTC
len: 14; j_gene: TRBJ2-2; d_gene: .; v_gene: TRBV30; abundance: .; CDR3aa: CAWSSSRITGELFF; CDR3nt: TGTGCCTGGAGTTCCTCGCGGATCACCGGGGAGCTGTTTTTT
len: 13; j_gene: TRBJ2-1; d_gene: TRBD1; v_gene: TRBV7-9; abundance: .; CDR3aa: CASSLTGANEQFF; CDR3nt: TGTGCCAGCAGCTTAACAGGGGCCAATGAGCAGTTCTTC
len: 13; j_gene: TRBJ2-7; d_gene: .; v_gene: TRBV24-1; abundance: .; CDR3aa: CATSDPYSYEQYF; CDR3nt: TGTGCCACCAGTGATCCCTACTCCTACGAGCAGTACTTC
len: 15; j_gene: TRBJ2-2; d_gene: TRBD2; v_gene: TRBV4-1; abundance: .; CDR3aa: CASSQTSGGAGELFF; CDR3nt: TGCGCCAGCAGCCAAACTAGCGGGGGAGCCGGGGAGCTGTTTTTT
len: 13; j_gene: TRBJ2-7; d_gene: .; v_gene: TRBV4-1; abundance: .; CDR3aa: CASSPGTPYEQYF; CDR3nt: TGCGCCAGCAGCCCCGGGACACCTTACGAGCAGTACTTC
len: 16; j_gene: TRBJ2-2; d_gene: .; v_gene: TRBV10-1; abundance: .; CDR3aa: CASSESLGRGTGELFF; CDR3nt: TGCGCCAGCAGTGAGAGTCTGGGTCGGGGCACCGGGGAGCTGTTTTTT
len: 16; j_gene: TRBJ2-4; d_gene: .; v_gene: TRBV13; abundance: .; CDR3aa: CASSLEGQISKNIQYF; CDR3nt: TGTGCCAGCAGCTTAGAGGGACAAATATCCAAAAACATTCAGTACTTC